Shown below are 6 T cell receptor beta chains from a single sample sequenced in a study of cytomegalovirus exposure and HLA in healthy donors. The PCR had 60 Vbeta and 13 Jbeta primers. TCRdb's copy holds only in-frame clones and misses some; the assay was immunoSEQ multiplex PCR. This table has 120,000 to 150,000 clones, under 85% appearing once. Material: PBMCs. The receptors come from a man younger than 35 in good health and CMV-seronegative.

The chain couples TRBV7-9 to TRBJ2-7, with D possibly matching TRBD1 (6 bases). Germline V gene data show CDR1 as SEHNR and CDR2 as FQNEAQ (reference sequence). Trimming removed 5 bases from V and 6 bases from J, with 20 bases in between. This CDR3 region has 15 residues. As DNA, the CDR3 is TGTGCCAGCAGCGCCGGGACATGGGGCCCCCTCGAGCAGTACTTC. Protein product: CASSAGTWGPLEQYF.

Concerning this clone: Within the sample, other DNA sequences also encode this same CDR3. The CDR3 DNA reads as TGTGCCTGGAGAGCCGATAGCAATCAGCCCCAGCATTTT. This sequence encodes CAWRADSNQPQHF. V and J are TRBV30 and TRBJ1-5; D gene unclear. Trimming shortened V by 3 bases and J by 0 bases, and 6 bases separated the two germline ends. Germline V CDR1 and CDR2: GTSNPN, SVGIG (reference sequence). The CDR3 runs 13 residues.

The chain carries TRBV30 and TRBJ2-5; D is possibly TRBD1 (6 bases). This CDR3 has 12 residues. Trimming stripped 5 bases from V and 3 bases from J, with 10 bases between. The V gene's germline CDR1 is GTSNPN and CDR2 SVGIG (reference sequence). The CDR3 DNA follows: TGTGCCTGGGCACAGGGTGAAGAGACCCAGTACTTC. Translating it yields CAWAQGEETQYF.

This chain uses TRBV6-5 with TRBJ2-3; 7 nucleotides align to TRBD1. CDR3 length: 15 residues. Germline CDR1 is MNHEY and CDR2 is SVGAGI. Trimming cost V 2 bases and J 3 bases; bases outside gene matches: 5. The CDR3 loop is CASSYDGTVTDTQYF. DNA for the CDR3: TGTGCCAGCAGTTACGACGGGACAGTGACAGATACGCAGTATTTT.

This clone was found a few times. The CDR3: CASSHGQGKPNTGELFF. The CDR3 DNA reads TGTGCCAGCAGCCACGGACAGGGAAAACCTAACACCGGGGAGCTGTTTTTT. The chain employs TRBV5-4 and TRBJ2-2; TRBD1 agrees at 8 bases. The V segment lost 4 bases and the J segment 2 bases; nucleotides outside the gene matches: 10. CDR1 is SGHNT and CDR2 is YYREEE in the germline V gene (reference sequence). The length of the CDR3 is 17 residues.

This clone occurred a few times. This sequence joins TRBV2 and TRBJ2-7; tentative D call: TRBD1 (6 bases). V was cut by 6 bases and J by 2 bases, with 14 bases left in between. CDR1 is SNHLY, CDR2 FYNNEI, per germline. CDR3 size: 14 residues. This chain's CDR3 is CASRPTGATYEQYF. The CDR3, as DNA: TGTGCCAGCAGACCGACAGGAGCCACCTACGAGCAGTACTTC. The full variable domain, completed using reference TRBV2 and TRBJ2-7, is EPEVTQTPSHQVTQMGQEVILRCVPISNHLYFYWYRQILGQKVEFLVSFYNNEISEKSEIFDDQFSVERPDGSNFTLKIRSTKLEDSAMYFCASRPTGATYEQYFGPGTRLTVT.